This T cell receptor beta chain emerged from a study of blood T cell repertoires in COVID-19. Data came from immunoSEQ multiplex PCR; TCRdb stores just in-frame clones and leaves some out. This sample has about 55,000 clones; about four fifths occur once, and the top ten carry 5.5% to 7%. This clone was recorded once. Germline lookup yields CDR1 SGHRS and CDR2 YFSETQ. J gave up 0 bases and V 4 bases, and 6 bases lay outside the gene matches. This CDR3 is built from 15 residues. The sample was peripheral blood. This chain uses TRBV5-1 with TRBJ1-1, with 7 nucleotides matching TRBD1. This clonotype was obtained from a human donor in a cohort sampled during active or convalescent COVID-19. CDR3 residues: CASSATGQLNTEAFF. As DNA, the CDR3 is TGCGCCAGCAGCGCGACGGGACAGTTGAACACTGAAGCTTTCTTT. Variable domain in full (rest from reference TRBV5-1 and TRBJ1-1): KAGVTQTPRYLIKTRGQQVTLSCSPISGHRSVSWYQQTPGQGLQFLFEYFSETQRNKGNFPGRFSGRQFSNSRSEMNVSTLELGDSALYLCASSATGQLNTEAFFGQGTRLTVV.